Following are 25 T cell receptor beta chains from one sample sequenced in a study of control samples from healthy donors and cancer patients. Some clones are missing from TCRdb's copy, which holds only in-frame ones; the method was immunoSEQ multiplex PCR. The repertoire includes around 110,000 clones, more than 75% of them detected once, and less than 3% sits in the top ten. The sequenced material came from blood. These receptors originate from a woman aged 70-85 years in good health.

This rearrangement joins TRBV10-3 to TRBJ2-3; D is unresolved. Deletions cut 6 bases from V and 3 bases from J, with 13 bases between. The CDR3 extends over 14 amino acids. Germline CDR1 is ENHRY and CDR2 is SYGVKD. In DNA form, the CDR3 reads TGTGCCATCAGCAGAGGTACCGGAACAGATACGCAGTATTTT. This encodes CAISRGTGTDTQYF.

The V and J genes are TRBV6-5 and TRBJ1-6; D ambiguous. CDR3 length: 15 residues. V was trimmed by 0 bases and J by 7 bases, leaving 10 bases between them. The germline gives CDR1 MNHEY, CDR2 SVGAGI. The CDR3 reads CASSYSGNGNSPLHF. The CDR3 nucleotides are TGTGCCAGCAGTTACTCAGGGAATGGGAATTCACCCCTCCACTTT.

The chain links TRBV10-2 to TRBJ2-2; D is ambiguous. CDR1 and CDR2 from the germline V gene are WSHSY and SAAADI. The CDR3 sequence is 15 residues long. Trimming left V 7 bases short and J 1 base short, with 13 bases between. The CDR3 nucleotides read TGCGCCAGCATCTCCCTCTCAGGGAACACCGGGGAGCTGTTTTTT. It encodes CASISLSGNTGELFF.

The V call is TRBV29-1, the J call TRBJ2-1; D may correspond to TRBD1 or TRBD2 (5 bases each). The germline gives CDR1 SQVTM, CDR2 ANQGSEA. There are 18 residues in the CDR3. V lost 3 bases and J lost 0, with 21 bases in between. Here the CDR3 reads CSVERGLEGIRSYNEQFF. CDR3 in DNA: TGCAGCGTTGAGAGGGGCCTAGAGGGCATACGCTCCTACAATGAGCAGTTCTTC.

The J gene is TRBJ1-1, the V gene TRBV19; tentative D call: TRBD1 (5 bases). CDR1 is LNHDA, CDR2 SQIVND, per germline (reference sequence). Trimming stripped 5 bases from V and 0 bases from J, with 7 bases between. The length of the CDR3 is 13 residues. CDR3 sequence reads: CASSWGVNTEAFF. CDR3 sequence (DNA): TGTGCCAGTAGTTGGGGGGTGAACACTGAAGCTTTCTTT.

As DNA, the CDR3 is TGTGCCAGCAAACCTCATCCGGGTGGCAATCAGCCCCAGCATTTT. Protein product: CASKPHPGGNQPQHF. The chain couples TRBV6-6 to TRBJ1-5; D ambiguous. The CDR3 has 15 residues. V was shortened by 7 bases and J by 2 bases, with 15 bases between the two germline ends. Germline CDR1 and CDR2: MNHNY and SVGAGI (reference sequence).

The count of this clone is one. The CDR3 sequence is CASSFFGPQPQHF. The CDR3 coding sequence is TGTGCCAGCAGTTTTTTTGGTCCCCAGCCCCAGCATTTT. The V and J genes are TRBV12-3 or TRBV12-4 and TRBJ1-5; D gene unclear. The CDR3 spans 13 residues. Trimming shortened V by 3 bases and J by 7 bases, and 10 bases separated the two germline ends.

The CDR3 loop reads CASSLAVRETQYF. The DNA for the CDR3 is TGTGCCAGCAGCTTAGCGGTCCGCGAGACCCAGTACTTC. The chain joins TRBV11-2 to TRBJ2-5; D gene unclear. This CDR3 is built from 13 residues. CDR1 SGHAT and CDR2 FQNNGV come from the germline V gene. Trimming cost V 1 base and J 5 bases, with 8 bases left between them.

This chain uses TRBV5-1 with TRBJ1-2; 7 positions agree with TRBD1. CDR1 is SGHRS and CDR2 is YFSETQ in the germline V gene. CDR3 size: 16 residues. The J segment lost 2 bases and the V segment lost 0 bases, leaving 7 bases of the junction unmatched. Here the CDR3 reads CASSLEPGQINYGYTF. The CDR3 bases are TGCGCCAGCAGCTTGGAACCGGGACAGATAAACTATGGCTACACCTTC.

For the CDR3, the DNA is TGTGCCAGCAGCGCCTCGGGGGGCGCGGGCTATGGCTACACCTTC. As protein: CASSASGGAGYGYTF. This chain joins TRBV7-9 and TRBJ1-2; maybe TRBD1 (6 bases). Trimming took 5 bases from V and 4 from J, leaving 17 bases between them. The CDR3 has 15 residues. CDR1 is SEHNR and CDR2 is FQNEAQ in the germline V gene (reference sequence).

The CDR3 region has the DNA TGTGCCAGCAACGGGGGGGGAGTGGGCAATCAGCCCCAGCATTTT. It yields the protein CASNGGGVGNQPQHF. The chain carries TRBV6-6 and TRBJ1-5; a weak D match, TRBD1 (5 bases). V was shortened by 7 bases and J by 2 bases, with 15 bases between the two germline ends. The CDR3 length is 15 residues. Looked up from germline, CDR1 is MNHNY and CDR2 is SVGAGI (reference sequence).

V usage is TRBV7-9 and J usage is TRBJ1-2; D is unresolved. V shed 5 bases and J shed 4 bases, with 8 bases lying between them. The CDR3 covers 12 residues. Germline V lookup: CDR1 SEHNR, CDR2 FQNEAQ (reference sequence). CDR3 bases: TGTGCCAGCAGCCCGATAAGCTATGGCTACACCTTC. Translated: CASSPISYGYTF.

This clone has only one observation. The rearrangement links TRBV7-3 to TRBJ1-2, with TRBD1 identical over 9 bases. From germline, CDR1 is SGHTA and CDR2 FQGTGA. This CDR3 has 16 amino acids. V lost 5 bases and J lost 4; bases outside the gene matches: 11. CDR3 DNA: TGTGCCAGCAGCCTACAGGCCCCGGGACAGGGCTATGGCTACACCTTC. This sequence encodes CASSLQAPGQGYGYTF.

The J gene is TRBJ2-3, the V gene TRBV12-3 or TRBV12-4; unclear D gene. V lost 3 bases and J 0 bases, leaving 4 bases between the germline ends. This CDR3 region has 13 residues. The CDR3 DNA is TGTGCCAGCAGTTTCTCTAGCACAGATACGCAGTATTTT. This translates into CASSFSSTDTQYF.

This chain links TRBV12-3 or TRBV12-4 with TRBJ2-2; D is unclear. The CDR3 runs to 12 residues. The germline V and J ends were trimmed by 6 bases and 5 bases, with 7 bases remaining between them. The CDR3 protein is CASSRETGELFF. The CDR3 nucleotides are TGTGCCAGCAGCAGAGAGACCGGGGAGCTGTTTTTT.

The genes are TRBV11-2 and TRBJ2-7; the D gene could be TRBD1 or TRBD2 (6 bases each). Germline CDR1 reads SGHAT; CDR2 reads FQNNGV. CDR3 size: 16 residues. Between the trimmed V and J ends, which lost 5 bases and 1 base, there was a span of 18 bases. CDR3 DNA: TGTGCCAGCAGCCTACCGGGGGCTTCTGGATCCTACGAGCAGTACTTC. Its translation: CASSLPGASGSYEQYF.

CDR3 bases: TGCGCCAGCAGCCAAGAAGTGGCAGGGGGTACTTGGGGCTACACCTTC. Its translation is CASSQEVAGGTWGYTF. The chain combines TRBV4-3 with TRBJ1-2; TRBD1 aligns across 7 bases. Germline CDR1 reads LGHNA; CDR2 reads YSLEER. V gave up 0 bases and J gave up 8 bases; unmatched junction bases: 12. The CDR3 length is 16 residues.

V usage is TRBV2 and J usage is TRBJ2-5; D is undetermined. CDR1 SNHLY and CDR2 FYNNEI come from the germline V gene. CDR3 length: 10 amino acids. Trimming removed 6 bases from V and 9 bases from J, with 8 bases in between. The CDR3, as DNA: TGTGCCAGCAGCCCGCCGGCCCAGTACTTC. Protein sequence: CASSPPAQYF.

The V and J genes are TRBV12-3 or TRBV12-4 and TRBJ1-2; D gene unclear. The CDR3 is 11 residues long. V shed 6 bases and J shed 7 bases, with 9 bases lying between them. CDR3 sequence reads: CASSGPGGYTF. The CDR3 nucleotides read TGTGCCAGCAGCGGCCCGGGTGGCTACACCTTC.

The chain employs TRBV4-1 and TRBJ1-5; D possibly corresponds to TRBD1 (6 bases). The CDR3 sequence is 15 residues long. In germline, CDR1 is MGHRA, CDR2 YSYEKL. Trimming removed 5 bases at V and 4 bases at J, with 15 bases between. The CDR3 reads CASSFLDRRNQPQHF. The CDR3 nucleotides read TGCGCCAGCAGCTTCCTCGACAGGAGGAATCAGCCCCAGCATTTT.

This clone was detected once. V is TRBV1 and J is TRBJ1-1. TRBV1 is shown as a pseudogene. The CDR3 extends over 16 amino acids. This CDR3 reads CTSSPDPPGTNTEAFF. The CDR3 coding sequence is TGCACCAGCAGCCCCGACCCCCCAGGGACGAACACTGAAGCTTTCTTT.

The rearrangement uses TRBV5-1 and TRBJ1-5; 7 nucleotides align to TRBD1. V shed 4 bases, J shed 2 bases, and the junction held 9 bases outside the gene matches. CDR1 is SGHRS, CDR2 YFSETQ, per germline. CDR3 length: 16 residues. The CDR3 region has the DNA TGCGCCAGCAGCCGTACAGGGGTCTCGGGCAATCAGCCCCAGCATTTT. Translating gives CASSRTGVSGNQPQHF. Full variable domain (outside the CDR3, taken from reference TRBV5-1 and TRBJ1-5): KAGVTQTPRYLIKTRGQQVTLSCSPISGHRSVSWYQQTPGQGLQFLFEYFSETQRNKGNFPGRFSGRQFSNSRSEMNVSTLELGDSALYLCASSRTGVSGNQPQHFGDGTRLSIL.

The chain has TRBV5-6 and TRBJ2-1; D is unclear. This CDR3 is built from 15 residues. The ends were cut back, 4 bases at V and 8 bases at J, with 19 bases in the middle. Germline V CDR1 and CDR2: SGHDT, YYEEEE. CDR3 in DNA: TGTGCCAGCAGCCGCAAGACCTGGCGAAAGGATGAGCAGTTCTTC. Its protein is CASSRKTWRKDEQFF.

The V gene is TRBV16, the J gene TRBJ2-1; D might be TRBD2 (6 bases). Per the germline V gene, CDR1 is KGHSY and CDR2 is FQNENV. This CDR3 spans 11 amino acids. The ends were cut back, 3 bases at V and 10 bases at J, with 7 bases in the middle. CDR3 bases: TGTGCCAGCAGCCACGCGGGGGAGCAGTTCTTC. Translation: CASSHAGEQFF.

This chain links TRBV5-6 with TRBJ2-7; D possibly matches TRBD1 or TRBD2 (5 bases each). Germline CDR1 reads SGHDT; CDR2 reads YYEEEE. V shed 4 bases and J shed 8 bases, with 13 bases lying between them. This CDR3 is built from 12 residues. The chain's CDR3 is CASSPGPLQQYF. CDR3 sequence (DNA): TGTGCCAGCAGCCCGGGACCGCTTCAGCAGTACTTC.